This T cell receptor (beta chain) was identified during a study of T cell responses to AZD1222 COVID-19 vaccine (dated by TCRdb to about 2021). Concerning the study at large: A total of about 230 trial participants underwent TCR sequencing, of whom around 200 received two doses of AZD1222 and about 26 received two doses of the MenACWY control vaccine. Trial participants were enrolled into age subgroups of 18-55, 56-69 and 70-plus years, which contained about 150, 28 and 57 TCR-sequenced participants, respectively.

The paper as a whole reports these results and caveats: Because no day 14 peak-response samples were available, repertoires were characterized only after the peak T cell response. Spike-specific TCR breadth and depth rose significantly after two AZD1222 doses compared with day 0 and with MenACWY recipients. The whole spike protein was spanned by vaccine-associated CD4 TCRs, and dominant responses were seen in regions 160-218 and 743-854. Most participants were white British and females outnumbered males, and the authors suggested that clonal diversity may have been underestimated. The 56-69-year group was small, and its depth increase did not reach significance, likely because of low power. Reportedly, close to half of the unique spike-specific TCRs recognized epitopes lying outside the regions that are mutated in the B.1.351 and B.1.1.7 variants. Conclusions about previously exposed vaccinees were limited because only six AZD1222 recipients were SARS-CoV-2 seropositive at baseline.

Counted from cysteine to phenylalanine, this CDR3 has 19 amino acids. The sequence is cut down to CDR3 DNA, 57 bases in frame from base 1. Trimming takes 3 bases off V and 6 bases off J; junction bases not matched to a gene: 18. CDR1 and CDR2 were assigned from the germline V gene as SGDLS and YYNGEE. The CDR3 regions of human TCRbeta chains were analyzed by immunosequencing. In the paper's pipeline: Repertoire TCRs were checked for matches against a reference library of SARS-CoV-2-specific TCRs that had been generated using the MIRA antigen-specificity platform. Breadth meant the fraction of unique TCRs that were SARS-CoV-2-associated, whereas depth meant the fraction of total T cells that were SARS-CoV-2-associated. Using the MIRA data, each spike-specific TCR was mapped to the spike region that the TCR reacts to and placed in a CD4 or CD8 class. Log10-transformed breadth and depth values were compared by one-way ANOVA with Sidak's multiple comparisons tests. In TCRdb, the immuneACCESS table is reduced to in-frame sequences with V and J assigned. These tables do not hold every clone; where another copy was compared, an unresolved V gene accounts for under half, and the others remain unexplained. V, J and clone size reflect that table, while D and trimming were determined from the DNA. The sample table shows 90,000 to 120,000 clones, and approximately 90% are seen once. The ten top clones hold 2% to 3% of the sample.

Concerning this clone: It has no known antigen specificity. There are no base qualities to consult, and no much larger clone falls within one base.

The time point label, read with the paper, signifies: about 28 days (+/-7) after the second vaccine dose. AZD1222 recipients given second doses at about 4 weeks or at about 12 weeks were pooled, since spike-specific TCR depth and breadth were not found to differ between the two schedules. Vaccinee samples came from UK trials COV001 and COV002, including a single-blind randomized controlled phase 2/3 trial of AZD1222 (ChAdOx1 nCoV-19) in healthy adults. For TCRbeta chain sequencing, PBMC samples from trial participants were taken at day 0 and at day 28 after the second dose. This TCR was recovered from an adult who received the AZD1222 COVID-19 vaccine. Specimen: peripheral blood, collected 28 days after the second AZD1222 dose. The sequence is built from TRBV9 and TRBJ2-2, and 9 junctional nucleotides match TRBD2. In nucleotide form, the sequence is TGTGCCAGCAGCGCCCGTGAGGCGGGAGGGCTTACTTGGGCCGGGGAGCTGTTTTTT. Translated, this gives CASSAREAGGLTWAGELFF. The CDR3, completed at both ends by the reference TRBV9 and TRBJ2-2 genes, gives the full variable domain DSGVTQTPKHLITATGQRVTLRCSPRSGDLSVYWYQQSLDQGLQFLIQYYNGEERAKGNILERFSAQQFPDLHSELNLSSLELGDSALYFCASSAREAGGLTWAGELFFGEGSRLTVL.